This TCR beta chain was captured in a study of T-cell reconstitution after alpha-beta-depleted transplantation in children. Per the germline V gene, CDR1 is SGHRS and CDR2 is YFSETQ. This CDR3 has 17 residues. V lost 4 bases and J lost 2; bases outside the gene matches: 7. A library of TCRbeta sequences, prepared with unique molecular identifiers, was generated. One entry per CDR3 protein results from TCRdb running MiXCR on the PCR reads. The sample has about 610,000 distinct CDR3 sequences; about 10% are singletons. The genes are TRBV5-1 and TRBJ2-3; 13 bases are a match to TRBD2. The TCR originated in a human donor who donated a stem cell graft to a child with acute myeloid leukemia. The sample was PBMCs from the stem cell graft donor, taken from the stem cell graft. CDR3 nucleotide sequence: TGCGCCAGCAGCCTAGCCGGGACTAGCGGGGCCACAGATACGCAGTATTTT. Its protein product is CASSLAGTSGATDTQYF.